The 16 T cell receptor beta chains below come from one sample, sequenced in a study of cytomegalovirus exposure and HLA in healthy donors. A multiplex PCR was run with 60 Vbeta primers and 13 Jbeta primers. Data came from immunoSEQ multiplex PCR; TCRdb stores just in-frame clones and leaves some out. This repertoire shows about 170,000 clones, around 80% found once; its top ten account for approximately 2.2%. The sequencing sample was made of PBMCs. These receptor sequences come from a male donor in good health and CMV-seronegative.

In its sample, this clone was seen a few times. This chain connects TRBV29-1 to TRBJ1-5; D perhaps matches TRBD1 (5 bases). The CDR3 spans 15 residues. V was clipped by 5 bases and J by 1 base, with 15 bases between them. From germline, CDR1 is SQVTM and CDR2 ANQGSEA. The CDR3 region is CSVTEGLTSNQPQHF. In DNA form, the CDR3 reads TGCAGCGTTACAGAGGGACTTACAAGCAATCAGCCCCAGCATTTT.

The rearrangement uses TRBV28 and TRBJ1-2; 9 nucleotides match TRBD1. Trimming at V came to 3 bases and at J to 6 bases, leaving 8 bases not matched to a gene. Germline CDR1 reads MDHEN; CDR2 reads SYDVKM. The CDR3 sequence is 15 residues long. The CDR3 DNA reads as TGTGCCAGCAGTTTTATTCGGGACAGGGTTGATGGCTACACCTTC. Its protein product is CASSFIRDRVDGYTF.

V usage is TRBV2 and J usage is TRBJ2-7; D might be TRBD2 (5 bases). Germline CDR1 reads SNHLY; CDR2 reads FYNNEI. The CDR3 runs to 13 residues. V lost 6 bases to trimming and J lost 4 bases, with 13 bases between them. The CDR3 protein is CASRLGSGYEQYF. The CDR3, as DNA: TGTGCCAGCAGGTTGGGTTCGGGATACGAGCAGTACTTC.

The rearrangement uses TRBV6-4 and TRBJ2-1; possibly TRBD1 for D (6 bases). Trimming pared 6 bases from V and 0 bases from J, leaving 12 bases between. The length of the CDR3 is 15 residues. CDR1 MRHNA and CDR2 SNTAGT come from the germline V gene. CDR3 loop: CASSPEGGSYNEQFF. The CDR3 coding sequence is TGTGCCAGCAGCCCGGAAGGGGGCTCCTACAATGAGCAGTTCTTC.

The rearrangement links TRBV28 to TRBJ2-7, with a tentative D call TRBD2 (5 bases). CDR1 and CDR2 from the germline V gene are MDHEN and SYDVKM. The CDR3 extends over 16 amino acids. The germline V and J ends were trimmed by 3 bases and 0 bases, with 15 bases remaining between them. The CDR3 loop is CASSFSSAVNSYEQYF. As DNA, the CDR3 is TGTGCCAGCAGTTTTTCCTCAGCGGTTAACTCCTACGAGCAGTACTTC.

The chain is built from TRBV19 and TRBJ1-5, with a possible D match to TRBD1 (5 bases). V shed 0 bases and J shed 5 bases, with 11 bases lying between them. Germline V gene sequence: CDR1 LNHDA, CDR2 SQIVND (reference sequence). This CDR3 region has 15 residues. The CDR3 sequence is CASSIDLDNHQPQHF. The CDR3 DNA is TGTGCCAGTAGTATAGACCTGGACAATCATCAGCCCCAGCATTTT.

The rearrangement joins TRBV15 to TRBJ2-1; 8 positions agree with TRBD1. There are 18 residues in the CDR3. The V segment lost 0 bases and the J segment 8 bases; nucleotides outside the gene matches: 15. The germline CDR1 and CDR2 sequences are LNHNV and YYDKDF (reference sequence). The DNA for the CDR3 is TGTGCCACCAGCAGAGACAGGGGGCCAACATCTCGGTCCGATGAGCAGTTCTTC. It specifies CATSRDRGPTSRSDEQFF.

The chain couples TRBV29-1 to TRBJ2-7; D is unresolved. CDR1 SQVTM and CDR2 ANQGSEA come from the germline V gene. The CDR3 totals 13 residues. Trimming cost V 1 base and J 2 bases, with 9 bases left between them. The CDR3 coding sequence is TGCAGCGTTGAAGTGTCAGGTACCTACGAGCAGTACTTC. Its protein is CSVEVSGTYEQYF.

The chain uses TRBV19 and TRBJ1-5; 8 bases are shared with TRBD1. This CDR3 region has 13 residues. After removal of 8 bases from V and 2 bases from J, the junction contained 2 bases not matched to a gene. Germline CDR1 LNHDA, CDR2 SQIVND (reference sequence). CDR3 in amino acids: CASAGGGNQPQHF. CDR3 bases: TGTGCCAGTGCAGGGGGCGGCAATCAGCCCCAGCATTTT.

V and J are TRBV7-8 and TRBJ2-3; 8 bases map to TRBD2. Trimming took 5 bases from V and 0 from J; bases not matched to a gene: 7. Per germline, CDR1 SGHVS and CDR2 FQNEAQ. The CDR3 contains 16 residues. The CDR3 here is CASSVLRGGSTDTQYF. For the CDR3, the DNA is TGTGCCAGCAGCGTCCTCCGGGGGGGCAGCACAGATACGCAGTATTTT.

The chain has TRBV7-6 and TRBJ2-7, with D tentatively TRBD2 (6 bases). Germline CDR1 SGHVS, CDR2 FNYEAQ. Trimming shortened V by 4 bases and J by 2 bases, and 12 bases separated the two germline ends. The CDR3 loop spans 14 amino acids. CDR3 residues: CASSSGGAPYEQYF. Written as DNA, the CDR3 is TGTGCCAGCAGCTCCGGCGGGGCCCCCTACGAGCAGTACTTC.

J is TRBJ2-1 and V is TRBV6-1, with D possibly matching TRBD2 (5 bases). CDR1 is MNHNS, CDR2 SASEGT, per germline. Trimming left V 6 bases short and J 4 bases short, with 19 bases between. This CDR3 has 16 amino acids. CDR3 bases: TGTGCCAGCAGCGAATCCCTAGCCGGTTGGTACAATGAGCAGTTCTTC. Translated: CASSESLAGWYNEQFF.

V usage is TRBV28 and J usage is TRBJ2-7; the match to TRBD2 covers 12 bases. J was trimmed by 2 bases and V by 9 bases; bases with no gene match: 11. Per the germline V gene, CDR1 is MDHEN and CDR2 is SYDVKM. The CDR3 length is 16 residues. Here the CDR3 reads CASRRKTSGGPYEQYF. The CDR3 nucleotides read TGTGCCAGTCGACGCAAGACTAGCGGGGGACCCTACGAGCAGTACTTC.

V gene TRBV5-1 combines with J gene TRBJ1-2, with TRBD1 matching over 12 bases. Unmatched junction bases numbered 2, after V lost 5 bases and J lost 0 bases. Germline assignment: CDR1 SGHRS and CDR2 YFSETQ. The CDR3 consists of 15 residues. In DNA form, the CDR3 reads TGCGCCAGCAGTCGGGACAGGGGGCCTAACTATGGCTACACCTTC. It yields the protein CASSRDRGPNYGYTF.

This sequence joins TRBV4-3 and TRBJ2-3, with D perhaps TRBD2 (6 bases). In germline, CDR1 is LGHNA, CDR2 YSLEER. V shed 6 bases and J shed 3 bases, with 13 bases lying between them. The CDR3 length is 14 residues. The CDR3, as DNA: TGCGCCAGCAGGGAAGAACTAGCTACAGATACGCAGTATTTT. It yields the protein CASREELATDTQYF.

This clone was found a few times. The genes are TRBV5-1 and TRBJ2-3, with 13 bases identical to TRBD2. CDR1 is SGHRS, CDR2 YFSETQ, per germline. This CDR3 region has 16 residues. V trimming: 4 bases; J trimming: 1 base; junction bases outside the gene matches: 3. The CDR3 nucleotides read TGCGCCAGCAGCATCGGACTAGCGGGGGGCACAGATACGCAGTATTTT. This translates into CASSIGLAGGTDTQYF.